These 18 T cell receptor beta chains came from one sample sequenced in a study of blood T cells in healthy people across ages. A second PCR, run for about 6 to 11 cycles, used a sample-barcoded 5' primer plus a J-beta primer mix. MiXCR, run by TCRdb on the 5' RACE reads, gives a single entry per CDR3 protein. The sample records roughly 1.5 million distinct CDR3 sequences, around 40% being singletons. The sample taken for sequencing was blood. The receptors shown here come from a woman under 30 in good health.

The genes are TRBV21-1 and TRBJ2-7; TRBD1 was called by the table and not checked on the DNA. TRBV21-1 is a pseudogene. This CDR3 region has 17 residues. The CDR3 nucleotides read TGTGCCAGCAGCAATGAAAAAAGACACCCCCTATGGTACGAGCAGTACTTC. Protein sequence: CASSNEKRHPLWYEQYF.

This chain connects TRBV12-3 or TRBV12-4 to TRBJ2-3, with 7 positions matching TRBD2. This CDR3 has 14 amino acids. After removal of 4 bases from V and 4 bases from J, the junction contained 5 bases not matched to a gene. CDR3 DNA: TGTGCCAGCAGTTGGGGGGGAAGCTCAGATACGCAGTATTTT. The encoded protein is CASSWGGSSDTQYF.

The chain joins TRBV5-1 to TRBJ1-2; the D is unclear. Trimming cost V 0 bases and J 3 bases, with 9 bases left between them. The CDR3 is made up of 14 amino acids. Germline-derived CDR1 and CDR2 are SGHRS and YFSETQ. CDR3 DNA: TGCGCCAGCAGCTTGGGACCGGTAGACTATGGCTACACCTTC. Its protein is CASSLGPVDYGYTF.

This clonotype was counted a few times. CDR3 loop: CASSLGGFSLYEQYF. CDR3 nucleotide sequence: TGCGCCAGCAGCTTGGGGGGATTTTCCCTCTACGAGCAGTACTTC. The chain has TRBV5-1 and TRBJ2-7; the D is unclear. Between the trimmed V and J ends, which lost 0 bases and 3 bases, there was a span of 13 bases. Germline-derived CDR1 and CDR2 are SGHRS and YFSETQ. The CDR3 spans 15 residues.

The CDR3 DNA sequence: TGTGCCAGCAGTTGGGGACAGGGATTAACCTACGAGCAGTACTTC. This codes for CASSWGQGLTYEQYF. The chain couples TRBV27 to TRBJ2-7; TRBD1 aligns across 9 bases. The CDR3 has 15 amino acids. Per germline, CDR1 MNHEY and CDR2 SMNVEV (reference sequence). Germline trimming cut 4 bases from V and 2 bases from J; bases unmatched to any gene: 6.

This clonotype has a handful of counts. The chain couples TRBV4-2 to TRBJ2-7; no firm D call. V lost 0 bases to trimming and J lost 5 bases, with 11 bases between them. Per germline, CDR1 LGHNA and CDR2 YNFKEQ. The CDR3 has 14 residues. CDR3 in amino acids: CASSQESWSDEQYF. The CDR3 nucleotides read TGTGCCAGCAGCCAAGAAAGTTGGAGCGACGAGCAGTACTTC.

The chain employs TRBV12-3 or TRBV12-4 and TRBJ2-7, with D perhaps matching TRBD1 or TRBD2 (6 bases each). V shed 3 bases and J shed 3 bases, with 15 bases lying between them. This CDR3 is built from 15 residues. For the CDR3, the DNA is TGTGCCAGCAGTTTCCAGAGGAGGGGGTACTACGAGCAGTACTTC. It codes for CASSFQRRGYYEQYF.

The V gene is TRBV20-1, the J gene TRBJ2-1; 7 positions match TRBD2. CDR3 length: 14 residues. Trimming removed 3 bases from V and 7 bases from J; junction bases left unmatched: 9. Germline V gene lookup returns CDR1 DFQATT and CDR2 SNEGSKA (reference sequence). The CDR3 coding sequence is TGCAGTGCTAGGTCCGGGACTACACTAAATGAGCAGTTCTTC. It translates to CSARSGTTLNEQFF.

The CDR3: CSVWTGRDTEAFF. Here the CDR3 DNA reads TGCAGCGTGTGGACAGGGAGGGACACTGAAGCTTTCTTT. The V call is TRBV29-1, the J call TRBJ1-1; 8 bases are a match to TRBD1. Germline CDR1 SQVTM, CDR2 ANQGSEA. The ends lost 6 bases at V and 3 bases at J; junction bases unmatched: 6. The CDR3 extends over 13 amino acids.

This rearrangement joins TRBV5-5 to TRBJ2-2, with D uncertain. Germline V lookup: CDR1 SGHKS, CDR2 YYEKEE (reference sequence). V lost 7 bases to trimming and J lost 5 bases, with 15 bases between them. The CDR3 is 14 residues long. CDR3 DNA: TGTGCCAGCGAAAAGGGTTGGCTGACCGGGGAGCTGTTTTTT. Amino acids: CASEKGWLTGELFF.

This clonotype turned up a few times. The V and J genes are TRBV6-2 or TRBV6-3 and TRBJ1-1, with 10 positions matching TRBD1. Germline CDR1 is MNHEY and CDR2 is SVGEGT. Germline trimming cut 4 bases from V and 1 base from J; bases unmatched to any gene: 9. The CDR3 loop spans 17 amino acids. CDR3 loop: CASSWRGQGLTNTEAFF. CDR3 coding DNA: TGTGCCAGCAGTTGGCGGGGACAGGGGCTGACGAACACTGAAGCTTTCTTT.

The genes are TRBV7-2 and TRBJ2-1, with TRBD1 matching over 9 bases. In germline, CDR1 is SGHTA, CDR2 FQGNSA. The CDR3 sequence is 17 residues long. Losses at the gene ends were 1 base for V and 9 bases for J; bases not matched to a gene: 13. The CDR3 nucleotides are TGTGCCAGCAGCTTAGAGATTCCCGGGACAGGGTCGAGTGAGCAGTTCTTC. It yields the protein CASSLEIPGTGSSEQFF.

V usage is TRBV3-1 and J usage is TRBJ2-7, with unresolved D. The CDR3 is made up of 14 amino acids. The germline V gene has CDR1 LGHDT and CDR2 YNNKEL (reference sequence). Trimming shortened V by 4 bases and J by 3 bases, and 13 bases separated the two germline ends. CDR3 residues: CASSPKESFYEQYF. CDR3 nucleotides: TGTGCCAGCAGCCCTAAAGAGTCTTTCTACGAGCAGTACTTC.

This chain uses TRBV12-3 or TRBV12-4 with TRBJ1-5; D unresolved. The CDR3 length is 14 residues. Trimming pared 6 bases from V and 3 bases from J, leaving 12 bases between. CDR3: CASSPGSDNQPQHF. The CDR3 region has the DNA TGTGCCAGCAGCCCGGGGTCTGACAATCAGCCCCAGCATTTT.

The chain is built from TRBV12-3 or TRBV12-4 and TRBJ1-2; unclear D gene. The CDR3 is made up of 12 amino acids. V lost 5 bases, J lost 6 bases, and 10 bases lay in between. The CDR3 DNA follows: TGTGCCAGCAGTAGTAGGGAGGATGGCTACACCTTC. Protein sequence: CASSSREDGYTF.

This clonotype has more than one count but fewer than ten. The chain combines TRBV2 with TRBJ2-7; TRBD1 or TRBD2 may be the D gene (5 bases each). Trimming took 7 bases from V and 3 from J, leaving 16 bases between them. The germline V gene has CDR1 SNHLY and CDR2 FYNNEI. The CDR3 totals 14 residues. The CDR3 protein is CASNPPGRGYEQYF. The CDR3, as DNA: TGTGCCAGCAATCCTCCGGGACGGGGCTACGAGCAGTACTTC.

This clonotype was picked up a small number of times. The rearrangement joins TRBV6-2 or TRBV6-3 to TRBJ2-3; 11 bases agree with TRBD1. CDR3 length equals 17 residues. Germline assignment: CDR1 MNHEY and CDR2 SVGEGT. J was trimmed by 2 bases and V by 5 bases; bases with no gene match: 9. The CDR3 protein is CASSPWDRGKTTDTQYF. In nucleotides, the CDR3 is TGTGCCAGCAGTCCCTGGGACAGGGGGAAAACCACAGATACGCAGTATTTT.

The CDR3 coding sequence is TGTGCCAGCAGTCCCTGGGGGACGGACTATGGCTACACCTTC. Its translation is CASSPWGTDYGYTF. The chain carries TRBV6-2 or TRBV6-3 and TRBJ1-2, with D possibly being TRBD1 (5 bases). Germline V gene data show CDR1 as MNHEY and CDR2 as SVGEGT. CDR3 length: 14 residues. Trimming stripped 5 bases from V and 3 bases from J, with 13 bases between.